Listed below are T cell receptor beta chains from one sample, sequenced in a study of T-cell memory formation after mild COVID-19. TCRdb re-derived calls from the 5' RACE reads in MiXCR, one entry per CDR3 protein. The repertoire includes about 130,000 distinct CDR3 sequences, about 5.9% of them detected once, and 2% to 2.5% sits in the top ten. Sample: PBMCs or a T cell subset sorted from them (not recorded which). Every receptor here comes from an adult woman who had mild COVID-19 (a few samples of this study predate the infection). Cell type and time point are not known. The CDR3 runs from the conserved cysteine through the conserved F or W. Fields, in order: clone size, V gene, J gene, D gene, CDR3 protein, CDR3 DNA. The D gene is left open where the match is weak. The listing skips clone size in some rows; elsewhere it reads once, few, many or a size class.

many,TRBV11-2,TRBJ2-5,.,CASSSDRQETQYF,TGTGCCAGCAGCTCCGACAGGCAAGAGACCCAGTACTTC
.,TRBV20-1,TRBJ1-2,TRBD1,CSASWGQAYGYTF,TGCAGTGCTAGCTGGGGACAGGCCTATGGCTACACCTTC
.,TRBV7-3,TRBJ2-1,TRBD2,CASRSVSGTNVNEQFF,TGTGCCAGCAGATCCGTTTCCGGGACTAATGTAAATGAGCAGTTCTTC
.,TRBV7-6,TRBJ2-5,TRBD1,CASSRGGQGVLETQYF,TGTGCCAGCAGCCGCGGGGGACAGGGTGTCTTGGAGACCCAGTACTTC
many,TRBV20-1,TRBJ2-5,.,CSGRTLGETQYF,TGCAGTGGACGGACGTTAGGGGAGACCCAGTACTTC
few,TRBV6-5,TRBJ2-1,.,CASRGRVGNEQFF,TGTGCCAGCAGGGGCCGGGTGGGCAATGAGCAGTTCTTC
many,TRBV7-3,TRBJ2-1,TRBD2,CASSSRRTSGTDEQFF,TGTGCCAGCAGCTCCCGGCGGACTAGCGGGACCGATGAGCAGTTCTTC
once,TRBV7-8,TRBJ2-1,TRBD2,CASSRIGTSGGARSYNEQFF,TGTGCCAGCAGCAGGATCGGGACTAGCGGGGGGGCCCGGTCCTACAATGAGCAGTTCTTC
many,TRBV4-2,TRBJ1-4,TRBD1,CASSPGQGEEKLFF,TGTGCCAGCAGCCCGGGACAGGGGGAAGAAAAACTGTTTTTT
few,TRBV29-1,TRBJ2-7,TRBD2,CSVVTSGRLSYEQYF,TGCAGCGTGGTAACTAGCGGGAGGCTCTCCTACGAGCAGTACTTC
many,TRBV20-1,TRBJ2-7,TRBD2,CSAMGLGFPEQYF,TGCAGTGCCATGGGACTAGGTTTCCCCGAGCAGTACTTC
many,TRBV12-3/TRBV12-4,TRBJ2-2,.,CASSDEGRWGTTNTGELFF,TGTGCCAGCAGTGATGAAGGGCGTTGGGGGACAACGAACACCGGGGAGCTGTTTTTT
few,TRBV20-1,TRBJ1-5,.,CSARDGAYSNQPQHF,TGCAGTGCTAGAGATGGAGCCTATAGCAATCAGCCCCAGCATTTT
.,TRBV29-1,TRBJ2-5,.,CSVETGTGYQETQYF,TGCAGCGTTGAAACGGGGACTGGATACCAAGAGACCCAGTACTTC
many,TRBV15,TRBJ1-1,TRBD1,CATSRDRGNTEAFF,TGTGCCACCAGCAGGGACAGGGGTAACACTGAAGCTTTCTTT
few,TRBV12-3/TRBV12-4,TRBJ2-3,TRBD2,CASRPIAGGPTDTQYF,TGTGCCAGCAGGCCGATAGCGGGAGGGCCGACAGATACGCAGTATTTT
.,TRBV3-1,TRBJ1-4,.,CASSRRLGEKLFF,TGTGCCAGCAGTCGACGATTGGGGGAAAAACTGTTTTTT
.,TRBV7-9,TRBJ1-6,.,CASSPRDNSPLHF,TGTGCCAGCAGCCCGCGGGACAATTCACCCCTCCACTTT
many,TRBV29-1,TRBJ2-2,.,CSVRYTGELFF,TGCAGCGTCCGATACACCGGGGAGCTGTTTTTT
many,TRBV5-1,TRBJ1-6,.,CASSSDGNNSPLHF,TGCGCCAGCAGCTCCGACGGGAATAATTCACCCCTCCACTTT
.,TRBV7-8,TRBJ1-1,.,CASSLVHARGAEAFF,TGTGCCAGCAGCTTAGTACACGCCAGGGGCGCTGAAGCTTTCTTT
.,TRBV5-5,TRBJ1-1,.,CASSPLPRTVNTEAFF,TGTGCCAGCAGCCCCTTGCCGCGGACTGTGAACACTGAAGCTTTCTTT
few,TRBV24-1,TRBJ2-5,TRBD1,CATSDSGTGGLETQYF,TGTGCCACCAGTGATTCGGGGACAGGGGGCTTAGAGACCCAGTACTTC
many,TRBV6-5,TRBJ1-5,.,CASSYSRTDASNQPQHF,TGTGCCAGCAGTTACTCCCGGACCGACGCTAGCAATCAGCCCCAGCATTTT
.,TRBV24-1,TRBJ2-3,.,CATSGTVTDTQYF,TGTGCCACCAGTGGGACAGTCACAGATACGCAGTATTTT
.,TRBV6-5,TRBJ1-2,TRBD1,CASRDREAGYGYTF,TGTGCCAGCAGGGACAGGGAGGCGGGCTATGGCTACACCTTC
.,TRBV2,TRBJ2-2,.,CASMQAGELFF,TGTGCCAGCATGCAGGCCGGGGAGCTGTTTTTT
.,TRBV29-1,TRBJ2-1,TRBD1,CSVTPGQGWYNEQFF,TGCAGCGTCACCCCTGGACAGGGGTGGTACAATGAGCAGTTCTTC
.,TRBV4-3,TRBJ2-3,TRBD2,CASSQGPSGRARGTDTQYF,TGCGCCAGCAGCCAAGGACCCAGCGGGAGGGCCCGGGGCACAGATACGCAGTATTTT
.,TRBV7-9,TRBJ1-5,.,CASSSLISQPQHF,TGTGCCAGCAGCTCGTTAATAAGTCAGCCCCAGCATTTT
.,TRBV7-8,TRBJ1-2,.,CASSFEGRVGNINGYTF,TGTGCCAGCAGCTTCGAGGGTCGGGTGGGGAATATCAATGGCTACACCTTC
.,TRBV11-3,TRBJ2-1,.,CASSGGVAASYNEQFF,TGTGCCAGCAGCGGAGGGGTAGCGGCGTCCTACAATGAGCAGTTCTTC
.,TRBV27,TRBJ2-1,TRBD2,CASSLRGGGLIF,TGTGCCAGCAGTTTACGCGGGGGGGGGCTCATCTTC
few,TRBV6-5,TRBJ1-2,.,CASSYGGFVGGYTF,TGTGCCAGCAGTTACGGGGGATTCGTGGGTGGCTACACCTTC
few,TRBV27,TRBJ1-1,TRBD1,CASSLSNNRGRLEAFF,TGTGCCAGCAGTTTATCCAACAACAGGGGGAGGCTGGAAGCTTTCTTT
.,TRBV2,TRBJ1-5,.,CARRDLPLVPSGMEPQHF,TGTGCCCGAAGGGACCTTCCCCTGGTGCCCTCGGGAATGGAGCCCCAGCATTTT
many,TRBV19,TRBJ1-5,.,CASSGKGSFQPQHF,TGTGCCAGTAGCGGGAAGGGGAGTTTTCAGCCCCAGCATTTT
.,TRBV2,TRBJ1-5,.,CASSAIGFSNQPQHF,TGTGCCAGCAGTGCGATAGGGTTTAGCAATCAGCCCCAGCATTTT
.,TRBV3-1,TRBJ2-7,TRBD2,CASSQESSSGSYEQYF,TGTGCCAGCAGCCAAGAATCTTCTAGCGGCTCCTACGAGCAGTACTTC